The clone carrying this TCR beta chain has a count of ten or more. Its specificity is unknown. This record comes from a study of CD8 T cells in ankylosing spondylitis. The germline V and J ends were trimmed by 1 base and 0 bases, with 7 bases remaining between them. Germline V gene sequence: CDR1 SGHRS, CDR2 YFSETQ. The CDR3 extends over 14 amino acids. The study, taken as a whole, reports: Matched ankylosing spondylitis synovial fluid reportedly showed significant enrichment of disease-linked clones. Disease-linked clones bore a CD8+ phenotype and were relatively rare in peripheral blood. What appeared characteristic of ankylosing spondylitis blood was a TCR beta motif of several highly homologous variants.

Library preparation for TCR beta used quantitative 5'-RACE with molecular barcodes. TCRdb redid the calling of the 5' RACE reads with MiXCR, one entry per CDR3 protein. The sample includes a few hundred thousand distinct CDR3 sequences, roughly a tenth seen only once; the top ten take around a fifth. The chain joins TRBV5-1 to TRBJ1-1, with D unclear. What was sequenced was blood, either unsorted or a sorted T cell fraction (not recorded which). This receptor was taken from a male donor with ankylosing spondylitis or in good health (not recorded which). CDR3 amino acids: CASSLRSLNTEAFF. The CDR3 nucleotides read TGCGCCAGCAGCTTGAGGTCGCTGAACACTGAAGCTTTCTTT.